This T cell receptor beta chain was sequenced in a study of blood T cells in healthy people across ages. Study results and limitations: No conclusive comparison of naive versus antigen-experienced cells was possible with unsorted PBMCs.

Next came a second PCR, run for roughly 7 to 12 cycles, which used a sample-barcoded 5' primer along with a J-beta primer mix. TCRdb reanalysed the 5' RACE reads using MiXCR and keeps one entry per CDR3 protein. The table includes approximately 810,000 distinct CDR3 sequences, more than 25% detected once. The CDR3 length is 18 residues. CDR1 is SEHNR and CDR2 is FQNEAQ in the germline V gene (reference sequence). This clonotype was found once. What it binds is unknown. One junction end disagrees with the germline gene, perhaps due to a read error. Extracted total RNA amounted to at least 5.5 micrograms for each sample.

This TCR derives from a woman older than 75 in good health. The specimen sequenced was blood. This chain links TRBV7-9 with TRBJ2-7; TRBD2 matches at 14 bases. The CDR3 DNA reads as TGTGCCAGCAGCTTAGCCGGACTAGCGGGAGGTTTCTCCCACGAGCAGTACTTC. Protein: CASSLAGLAGGFSHEQYF.